The sequence of this TCR beta chain was determined in a study of cytomegalovirus exposure and HLA in healthy donors. About this clone: As the CDR3 is not closed by the conserved phenylalanine or tryptophan, this likely results from a read error.

In the PCR, 60 Vbeta and 13 Jbeta primers were used. The method was immunoSEQ multiplex PCR; TCRdb's version includes in-frame clones alone and lacks a portion of them. The table shows 150,000 to 200,000 clones, with 70% to 80% occurring only once. CDR3 length: 11 amino acids. V was cut by 3 bases and J by 10 bases, with 7 bases left in between. CDR1 is DFQATT and CDR2 is SNEGSKA in the germline V gene (reference sequence). The clonotype was recovered from a man aged 50 or older in good health and CMV-seropositive. The sample comprised PBMCs. This chain connects TRBV20-1 to TRBJ1-6, with D unclear. CDR3: CSASNGSPLHL. In nucleotides, the CDR3 is TGCAGTGCTAGTAACGGGTCACCCCTCCACCTT.